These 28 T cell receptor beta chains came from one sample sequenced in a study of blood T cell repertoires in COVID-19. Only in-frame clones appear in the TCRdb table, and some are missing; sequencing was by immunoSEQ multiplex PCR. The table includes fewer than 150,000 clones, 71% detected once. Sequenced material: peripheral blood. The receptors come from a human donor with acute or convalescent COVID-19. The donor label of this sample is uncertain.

In DNA form, the CDR3 reads TGTGCCAGCAGCCCCGGAATAGCGTACACCGGGGAGCTGTTTTTT. This codes for CASSPGIAYTGELFF. The chain recombines TRBV5-6 with TRBJ2-2; a weak D match, TRBD2 (5 bases). The CDR3 is made up of 15 amino acids. Trimming removed 4 bases at V and 3 bases at J, with 13 bases between. Germline V lookup: CDR1 SGHDT, CDR2 YYEEEE.

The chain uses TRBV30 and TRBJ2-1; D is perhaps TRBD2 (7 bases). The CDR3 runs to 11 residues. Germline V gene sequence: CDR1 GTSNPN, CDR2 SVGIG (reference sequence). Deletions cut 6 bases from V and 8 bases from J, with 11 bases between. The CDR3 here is CACGGRDEQFF. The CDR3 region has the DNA TGTGCCTGCGGGGGGCGGGATGAGCAGTTCTTC.

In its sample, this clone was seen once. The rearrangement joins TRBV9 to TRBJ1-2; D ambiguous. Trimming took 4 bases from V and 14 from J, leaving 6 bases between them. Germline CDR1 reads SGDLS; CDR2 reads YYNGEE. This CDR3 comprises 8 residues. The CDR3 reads CASSPGTF. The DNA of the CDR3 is TGTGCCAGCAGCCCCGGGACCTTC.

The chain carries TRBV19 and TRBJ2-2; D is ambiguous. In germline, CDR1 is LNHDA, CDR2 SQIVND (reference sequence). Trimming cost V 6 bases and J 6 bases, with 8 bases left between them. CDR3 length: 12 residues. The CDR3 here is CASSTQSGELFF. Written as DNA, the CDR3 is TGTGCCAGTAGCACACAATCCGGGGAGCTGTTTTTT. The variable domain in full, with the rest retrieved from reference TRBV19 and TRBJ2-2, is DGGITQSPKYLFRKEGQNVTLSCEQNLNHDAMYWYRQDPGQGLRLIYYSQIVNDFQKGDIAEGYSVSREKKESFPLTVTSAQKNPTAFYLCASSTQSGELFFGEGSRLTVL.

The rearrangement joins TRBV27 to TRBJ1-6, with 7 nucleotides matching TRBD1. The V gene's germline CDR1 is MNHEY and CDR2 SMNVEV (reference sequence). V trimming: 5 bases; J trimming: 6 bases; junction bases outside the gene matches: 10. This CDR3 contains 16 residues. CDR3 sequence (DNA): TGTGCCAGCAGTCCCCAAGAGGGGGCGAGTAATTCACCCCTCCACTTT. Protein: CASSPQEGASNSPLHF.

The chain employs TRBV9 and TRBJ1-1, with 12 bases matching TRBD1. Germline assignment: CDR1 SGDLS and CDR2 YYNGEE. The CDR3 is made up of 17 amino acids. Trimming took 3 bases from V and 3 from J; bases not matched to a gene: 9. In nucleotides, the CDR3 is TGTGCCAGCAGCGAGAGCCGGGACAGGGGGCTAGACACTGAAGCTTTCTTT. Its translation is CASSESRDRGLDTEAFF.

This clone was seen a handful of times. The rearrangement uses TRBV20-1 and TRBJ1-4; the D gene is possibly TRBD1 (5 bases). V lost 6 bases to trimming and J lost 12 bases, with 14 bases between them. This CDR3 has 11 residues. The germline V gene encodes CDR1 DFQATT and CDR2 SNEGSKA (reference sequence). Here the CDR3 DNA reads TGCAGTGCGGTACAGGTTCAGGAACTGTTTTTT. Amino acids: CSAVQVQELFF.

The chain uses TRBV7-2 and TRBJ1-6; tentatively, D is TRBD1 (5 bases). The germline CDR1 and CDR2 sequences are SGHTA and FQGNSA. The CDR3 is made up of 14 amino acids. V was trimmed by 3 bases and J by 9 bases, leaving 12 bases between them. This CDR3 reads CASSFGGVGSPLHF. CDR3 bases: TGTGCCAGCAGCTTTGGGGGGGTGGGTTCACCCCTCCACTTT.

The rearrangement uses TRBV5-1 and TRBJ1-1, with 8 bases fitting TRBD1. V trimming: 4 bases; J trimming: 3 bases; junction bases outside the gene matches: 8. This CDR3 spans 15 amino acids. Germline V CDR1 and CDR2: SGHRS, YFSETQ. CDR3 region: CASSPGQGRDTEAFF. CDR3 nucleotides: TGCGCCAGCAGCCCAGGACAGGGTAGGGACACTGAAGCTTTCTTT.

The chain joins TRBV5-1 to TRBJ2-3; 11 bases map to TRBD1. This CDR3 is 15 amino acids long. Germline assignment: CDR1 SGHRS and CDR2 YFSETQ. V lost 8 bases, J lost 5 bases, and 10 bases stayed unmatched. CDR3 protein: CASQSGQGAVDTQYF. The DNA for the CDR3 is TGCGCCAGTCAATCAGGACAGGGGGCAGTAGATACGCAGTATTTT.

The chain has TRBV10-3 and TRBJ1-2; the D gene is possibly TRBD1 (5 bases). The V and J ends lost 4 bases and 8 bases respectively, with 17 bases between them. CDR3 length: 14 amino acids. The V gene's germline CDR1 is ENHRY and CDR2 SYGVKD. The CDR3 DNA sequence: TGTGCCATCAGTGCGGGGGACGGGGTTAACGGCTACACCTTC. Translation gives CAISAGDGVNGYTF.

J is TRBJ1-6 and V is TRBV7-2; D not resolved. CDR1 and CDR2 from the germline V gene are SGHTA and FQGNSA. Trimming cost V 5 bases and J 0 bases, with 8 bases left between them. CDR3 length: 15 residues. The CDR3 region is CASSGEISYNSPLHF. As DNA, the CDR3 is TGTGCCAGCAGCGGAGAGATCTCCTATAATTCACCCCTCCACTTT.

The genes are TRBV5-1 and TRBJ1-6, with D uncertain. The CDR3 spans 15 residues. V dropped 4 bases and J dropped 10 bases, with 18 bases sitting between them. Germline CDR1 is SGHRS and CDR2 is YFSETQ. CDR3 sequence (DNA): TGCGCCAGCAGCCAAGGAGGTCTGGAGGGCTCACCCCTCCACTTT. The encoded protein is CASSQGGLEGSPLHF.

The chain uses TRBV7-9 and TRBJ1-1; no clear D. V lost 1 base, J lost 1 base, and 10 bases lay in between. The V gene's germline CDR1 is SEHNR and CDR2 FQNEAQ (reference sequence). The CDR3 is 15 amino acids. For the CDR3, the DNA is TGTGCCAGCAGCTTAGTTGGCATAGCGAACACTGAAGCTTTCTTT. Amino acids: CASSLVGIANTEAFF.

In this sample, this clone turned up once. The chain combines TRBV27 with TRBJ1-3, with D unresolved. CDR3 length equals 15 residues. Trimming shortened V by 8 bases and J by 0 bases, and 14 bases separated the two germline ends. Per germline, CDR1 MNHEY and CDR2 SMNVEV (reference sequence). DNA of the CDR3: TGTGCCAGCGGGAGGACTCCACTCTCTGGAAACACCATATATTTT. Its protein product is CASGRTPLSGNTIYF.

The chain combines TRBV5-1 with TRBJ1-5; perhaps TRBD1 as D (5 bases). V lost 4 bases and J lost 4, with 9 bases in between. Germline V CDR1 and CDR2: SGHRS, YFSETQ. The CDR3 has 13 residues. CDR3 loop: CASSPDTNQPQHF. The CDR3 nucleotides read TGCGCCAGCAGCCCGGACACAAATCAGCCCCAGCATTTT.

CDR3 sequence reads: CAWSVNRWNEQFF. In DNA, the CDR3 is TGTGCCTGGAGCGTCAATAGATGGAATGAGCAGTTCTTC. This rearrangement joins TRBV30 to TRBJ2-1; D is uncertain. The CDR3 consists of 13 residues. CDR1 and CDR2 (germline): GTSNPN, SVGIG (reference sequence). Trimming took 3 bases from V and 7 from J, leaving 13 bases between them.

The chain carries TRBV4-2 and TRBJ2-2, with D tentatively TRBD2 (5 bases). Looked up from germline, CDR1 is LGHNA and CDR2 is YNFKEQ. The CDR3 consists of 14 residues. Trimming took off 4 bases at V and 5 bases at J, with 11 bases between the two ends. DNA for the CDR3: TGTGCCAGCAGCCGGGAGCCGGGGACCGGGGAGCTGTTTTTT. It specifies CASSREPGTGELFF.

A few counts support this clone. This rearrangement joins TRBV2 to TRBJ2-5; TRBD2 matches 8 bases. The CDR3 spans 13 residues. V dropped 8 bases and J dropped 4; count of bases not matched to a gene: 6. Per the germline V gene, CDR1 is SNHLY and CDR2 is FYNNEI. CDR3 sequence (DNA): TGTGCCAGCCAACCCAGCGGGGGAGAGACCCAGTACTTC. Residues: CASQPSGGETQYF.

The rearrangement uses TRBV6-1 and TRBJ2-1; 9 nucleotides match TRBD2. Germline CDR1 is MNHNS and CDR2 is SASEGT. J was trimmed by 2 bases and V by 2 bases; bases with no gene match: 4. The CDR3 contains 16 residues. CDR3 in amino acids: CASSEIKRGAYNEQFF. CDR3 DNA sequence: TGTGCCAGCAGTGAAATCAAGCGGGGGGCCTACAATGAGCAGTTCTTC.

DNA of the CDR3: TGTGCCAGCAGCGGGGGCGATGACACTGAAGCTTTCTTT. Protein product: CASSGGDDTEAFF. V gene TRBV9 combines with J gene TRBJ1-1, with D perhaps matching TRBD1 (5 bases). Trimming removed 3 bases from V and 3 bases from J, with 9 bases in between. CDR1 is SGDLS, CDR2 YYNGEE, per germline. This CDR3 has 13 amino acids.

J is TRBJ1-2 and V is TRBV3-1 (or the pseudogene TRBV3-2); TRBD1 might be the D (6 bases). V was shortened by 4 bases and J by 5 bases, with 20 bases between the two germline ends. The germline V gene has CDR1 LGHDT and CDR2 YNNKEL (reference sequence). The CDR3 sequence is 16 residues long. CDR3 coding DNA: TGTGCCAGCAGCCCGGCAGGGGTACGGGGTCGATATGGCTACACCTTC. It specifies CASSPAGVRGRYGYTF.

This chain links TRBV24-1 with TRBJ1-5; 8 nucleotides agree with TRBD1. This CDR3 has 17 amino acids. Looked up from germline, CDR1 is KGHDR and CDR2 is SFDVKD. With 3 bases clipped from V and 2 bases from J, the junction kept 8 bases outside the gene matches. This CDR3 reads CATSDAQGAVRNQPQHF. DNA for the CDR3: TGTGCCACCAGTGATGCCCAGGGGGCGGTGCGCAATCAGCCCCAGCATTTT.

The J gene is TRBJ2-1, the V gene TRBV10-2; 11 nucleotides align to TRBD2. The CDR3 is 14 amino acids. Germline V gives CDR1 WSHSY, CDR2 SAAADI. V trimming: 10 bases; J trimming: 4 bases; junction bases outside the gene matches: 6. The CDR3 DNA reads TGCGCCATTTTAGCGGGGGGGACTTACAATGAGCAGTTCTTC. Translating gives CAILAGGTYNEQFF.

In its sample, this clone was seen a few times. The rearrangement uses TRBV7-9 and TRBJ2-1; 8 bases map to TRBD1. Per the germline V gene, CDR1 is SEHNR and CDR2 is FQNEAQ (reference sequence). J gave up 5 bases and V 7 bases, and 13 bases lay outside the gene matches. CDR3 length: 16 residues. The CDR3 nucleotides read TGTGCCAGCAATAAATGGCGGACAGGGAGACACAATGAGCAGTTCTTC. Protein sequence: CASNKWRTGRHNEQFF.

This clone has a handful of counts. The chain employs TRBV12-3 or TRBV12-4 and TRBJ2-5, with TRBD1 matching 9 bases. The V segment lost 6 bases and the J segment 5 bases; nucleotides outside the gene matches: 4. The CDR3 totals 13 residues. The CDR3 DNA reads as TGTGCCAGCAGGGGGACAGGGTACGAGACCCAGTACTTC. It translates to CASRGTGYETQYF.

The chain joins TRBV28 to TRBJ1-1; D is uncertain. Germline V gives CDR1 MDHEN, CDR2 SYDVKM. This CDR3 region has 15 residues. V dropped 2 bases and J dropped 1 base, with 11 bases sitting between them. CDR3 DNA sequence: TGTGCCAGCAGTTTAGCCCCCAGGCGGAACACTGAAGCTTTCTTT. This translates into CASSLAPRRNTEAFF.

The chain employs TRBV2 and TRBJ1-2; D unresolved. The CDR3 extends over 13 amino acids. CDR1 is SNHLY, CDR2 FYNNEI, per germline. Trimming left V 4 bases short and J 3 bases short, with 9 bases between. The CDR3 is CASSVQWDYGYTF. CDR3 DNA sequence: TGTGCCAGCAGTGTACAGTGGGACTATGGCTACACCTTC. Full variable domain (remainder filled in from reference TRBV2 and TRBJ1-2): EPEVTQTPSHQVTQMGQEVILRCVPISNHLYFYWYRQILGQKVEFLVSFYNNEISEKSEIFDDQFSVERPDGSNFTLKIRSTKLEDSAMYFCASSVQWDYGYTFGSGTRLTVV.